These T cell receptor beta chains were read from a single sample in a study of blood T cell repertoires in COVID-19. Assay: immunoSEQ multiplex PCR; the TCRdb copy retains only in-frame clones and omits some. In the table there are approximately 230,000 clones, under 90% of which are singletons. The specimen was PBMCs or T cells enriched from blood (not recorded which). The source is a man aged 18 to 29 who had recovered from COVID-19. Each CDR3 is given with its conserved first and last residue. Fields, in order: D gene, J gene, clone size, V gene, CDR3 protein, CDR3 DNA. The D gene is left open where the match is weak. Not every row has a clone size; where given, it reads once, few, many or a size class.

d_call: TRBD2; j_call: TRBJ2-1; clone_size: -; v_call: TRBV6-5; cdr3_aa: CASSQTQSGGAFF; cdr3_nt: TGTGCCAGCAGTCAAACCCAGAGCGGGGGTGCGTTCTTC
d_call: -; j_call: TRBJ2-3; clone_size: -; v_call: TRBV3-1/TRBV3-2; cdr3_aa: CASSQSKSGRDTDTQYF; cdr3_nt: TGTGCCAGCAGCCAATCAAAGTCGGGGAGAGACACAGATACGCAGTATTTT
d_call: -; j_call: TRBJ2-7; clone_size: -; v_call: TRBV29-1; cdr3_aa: CSVAGREQYF; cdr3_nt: TGCAGCGTTGCAGGTAGAGAGCAGTACTTC
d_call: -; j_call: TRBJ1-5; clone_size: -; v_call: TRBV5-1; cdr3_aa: CASSLAPGVNQPQHF; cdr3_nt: TGCGCCAGCAGCTTGGCTCCAGGGGTAAACCAGCCCCAGCATTTT
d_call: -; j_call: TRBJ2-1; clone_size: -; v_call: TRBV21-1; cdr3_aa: CASSTLPLILAGGGNEQFF; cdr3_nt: TGTGCCAGCAGCACCCTACCCCTAATACTAGCGGGGGGCGGGAATGAGCAGTTCTTC
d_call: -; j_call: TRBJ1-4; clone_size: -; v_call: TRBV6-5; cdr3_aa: CASSYRQEMFF; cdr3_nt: TGTGCCAGCAGTTATAGACAGGAGATGTTTTTT
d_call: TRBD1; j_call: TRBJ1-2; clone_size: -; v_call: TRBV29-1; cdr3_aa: CSVPGTGNYGYTF; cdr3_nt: TGCAGCGTTCCGGGGACAGGCAACTATGGCTACACCTTC
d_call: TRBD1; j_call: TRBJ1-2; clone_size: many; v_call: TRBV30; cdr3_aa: CAWSEGTGYGYTF; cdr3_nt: TGTGCCTGGAGTGAGGGGACAGGCTATGGCTACACCTTC
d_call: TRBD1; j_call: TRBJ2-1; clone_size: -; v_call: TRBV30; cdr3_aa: CAWSLRGNEQFF; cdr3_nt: TGTGCCTGGAGTCTCAGGGGGAATGAGCAGTTCTTC
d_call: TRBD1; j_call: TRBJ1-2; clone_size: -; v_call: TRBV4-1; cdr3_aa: CASSQESGDRGLHGYTF; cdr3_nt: TGCGCCAGCAGCCAAGAATCGGGGGACAGGGGCCTTCATGGCTACACCTTC
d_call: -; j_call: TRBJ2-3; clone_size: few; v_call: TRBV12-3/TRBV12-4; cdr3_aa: CASSFGTDTQYF; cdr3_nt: TGTGCCAGCAGTTTCGGTACAGATACGCAGTATTTT
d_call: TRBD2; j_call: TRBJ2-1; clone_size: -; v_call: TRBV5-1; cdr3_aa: CASSLSTTSPANEQFF; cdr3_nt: TGCGCCAGCAGCTTGTCTACGACTAGCCCAGCCAATGAGCAGTTCTTC
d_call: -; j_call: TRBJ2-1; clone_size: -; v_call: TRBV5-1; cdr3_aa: CASSLASLFAEGYNEQFF; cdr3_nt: TGCGCCAGCAGCTTGGCCTCTCTTTTCGCGGAGGGATACAATGAGCAGTTCTTC
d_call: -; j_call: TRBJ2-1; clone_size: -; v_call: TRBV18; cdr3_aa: CASSPPRTAISYNEQFF; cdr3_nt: TGTGCCAGCTCACCACCGAGGACAGCCATATCCTACAATGAGCAGTTCTTC
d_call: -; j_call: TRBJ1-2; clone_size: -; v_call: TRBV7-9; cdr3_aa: CASSLLSSPNYGYTF; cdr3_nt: TGTGCCAGCAGCCTCTTATCGAGTCCTAACTATGGCTACACCTTC
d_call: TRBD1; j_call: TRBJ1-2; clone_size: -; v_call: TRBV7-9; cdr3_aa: CASSPPTGGPSYGYTF; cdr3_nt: TGTGCCAGCAGCCCACCGACAGGGGGCCCCTCCTATGGCTACACCTTC
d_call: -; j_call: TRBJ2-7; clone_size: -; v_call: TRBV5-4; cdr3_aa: CASSGSDSTYSYEQYF; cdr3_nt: TGTGCCAGCAGCGGATCGGACAGTACCTACTCCTACGAGCAGTACTTC
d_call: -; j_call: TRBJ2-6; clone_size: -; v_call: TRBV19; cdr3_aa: CASRTGSSGANVLTF; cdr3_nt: TGTGCCAGTAGAACCGGGAGCTCTGGGGCCAACGTCCTGACTTTC
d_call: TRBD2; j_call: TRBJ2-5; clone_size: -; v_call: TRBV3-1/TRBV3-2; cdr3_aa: CASSQLTSGGRRETQYF; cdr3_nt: TGTGCCAGCAGCCAACTTACTAGCGGGGGCCGCCGGGAGACCCAGTACTTC
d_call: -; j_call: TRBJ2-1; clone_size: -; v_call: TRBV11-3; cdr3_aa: CASSQQGTNNEQFF; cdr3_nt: TGTGCCAGCAGCCAACAGGGAACAAACAATGAGCAGTTCTTC
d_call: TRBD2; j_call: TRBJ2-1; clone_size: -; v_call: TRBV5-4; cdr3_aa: CASSLGGLAGLNEQFF; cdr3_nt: TGTGCCAGCAGCTTGGGGGGACTAGCGGGTTTAAATGAGCAGTTCTTC
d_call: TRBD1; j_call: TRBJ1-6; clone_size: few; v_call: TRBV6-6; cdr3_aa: CASSQGAPSSYNSPLHF; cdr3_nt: TGTGCCAGCAGTCAGGGGGCCCCGAGCTCCTATAATTCACCCCTCCACTTT
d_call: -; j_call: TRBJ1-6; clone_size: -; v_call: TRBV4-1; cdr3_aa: CASSQGRGIGQYNSPLHF; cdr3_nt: TGCGCCAGCAGCCAAGGAAGAGGTATCGGACAGTATAATTCACCCCTCCACTTT
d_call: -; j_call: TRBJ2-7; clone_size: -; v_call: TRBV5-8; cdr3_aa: CASSFRGYEQYF; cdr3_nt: TGTGCCAGCAGCTTTAGGGGCTACGAGCAGTACTTC
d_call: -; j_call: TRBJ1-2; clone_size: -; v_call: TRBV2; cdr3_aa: CASSEFVVVGYTF; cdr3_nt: TGTGCCAGCAGTGAGTTCGTAGTAGTTGGCTACACCTTC
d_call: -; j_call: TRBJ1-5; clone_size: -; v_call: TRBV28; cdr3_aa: CASRLDRTQHF; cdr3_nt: TGTGCCAGCAGACTCGACAGGACCCAGCATTTT
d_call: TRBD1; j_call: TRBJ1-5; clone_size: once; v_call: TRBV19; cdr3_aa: CASRDRDRGNQPQHF; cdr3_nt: TGTGCCAGTAGGGACCGGGACAGGGGGAATCAGCCCCAGCATTTT
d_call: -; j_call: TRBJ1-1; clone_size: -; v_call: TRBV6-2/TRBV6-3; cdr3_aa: CASSYDLGHKEAFF; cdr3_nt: TGTGCCAGCAGTTATGATTTGGGCCATAAAGAAGCTTTCTTT
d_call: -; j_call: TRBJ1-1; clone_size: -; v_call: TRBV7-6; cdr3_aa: CASSSHFRGNTEAFF; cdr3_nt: TGTGCCAGCAGCTCTCATTTCCGGGGGAACACTGAAGCTTTCTTT
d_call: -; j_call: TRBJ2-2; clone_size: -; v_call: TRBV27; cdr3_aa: CASSSGEEHTGELFF; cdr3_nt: TGTGCCAGCAGTTCAGGGGAAGAACACACCGGGGAGCTGTTTTTT
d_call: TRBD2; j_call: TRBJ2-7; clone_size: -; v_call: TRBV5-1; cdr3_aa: CASSRRGDEQYF; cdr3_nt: TGCGCCAGCAGCCGGCGGGGGGACGAGCAGTACTTC
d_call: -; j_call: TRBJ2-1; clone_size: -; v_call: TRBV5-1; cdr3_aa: CASSGWDMSTIKEQFF; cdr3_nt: TGCGCCAGCAGCGGATGGGACATGTCCACAATCAAGGAGCAGTTCTTC
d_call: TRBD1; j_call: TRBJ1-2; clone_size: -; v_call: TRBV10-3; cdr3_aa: CAISESGPNRGYGYTF; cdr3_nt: TGTGCCATCAGTGAGTCGGGCCCTAACAGGGGCTATGGCTACACCTTC
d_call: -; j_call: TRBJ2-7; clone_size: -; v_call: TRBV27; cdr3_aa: CASSSHLENPYEQYF; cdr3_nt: TGTGCCAGCAGTTCTCATCTTGAGAACCCCTACGAGCAGTACTTC
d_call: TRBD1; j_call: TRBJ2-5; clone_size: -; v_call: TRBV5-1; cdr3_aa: CASNTPGQGIETQYF; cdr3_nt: TGCGCCAGCAACACACCGGGACAGGGGATAGAGACCCAGTACTTC
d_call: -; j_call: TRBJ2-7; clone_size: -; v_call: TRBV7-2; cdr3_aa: CASSSRLASSYEQYF; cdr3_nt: TGTGCCAGCAGCTCCCGACTCGCTAGCTCCTACGAGCAGTACTTC
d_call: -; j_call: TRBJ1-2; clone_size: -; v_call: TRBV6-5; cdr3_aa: CASSFGRRAGGYTF; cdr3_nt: TGTGCCAGCAGTTTTGGACGGAGGGCGGGAGGCTACACCTTC
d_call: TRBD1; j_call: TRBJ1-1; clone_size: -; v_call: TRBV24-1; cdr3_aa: CATSDSRGLNTEAFF; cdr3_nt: TGTGCCACCAGTGATTCCAGGGGGCTGAACACTGAAGCTTTCTTT
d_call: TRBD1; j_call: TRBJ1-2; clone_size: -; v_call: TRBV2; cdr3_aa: CASRPGQGLYGYTF; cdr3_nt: TGTGCCAGCAGGCCCGGACAGGGCCTCTATGGCTACACCTTC
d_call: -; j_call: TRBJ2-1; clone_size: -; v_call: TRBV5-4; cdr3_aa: CASSATLASYNEQFF; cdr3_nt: TGTGCCAGCAGCGCCACACTAGCTTCCTACAATGAGCAGTTCTTC
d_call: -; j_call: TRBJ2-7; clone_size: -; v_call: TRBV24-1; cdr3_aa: CATSEGGVHEQYF; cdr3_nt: TGTGCCACCAGTGAGGGGGGAGTCCACGAGCAGTACTTC
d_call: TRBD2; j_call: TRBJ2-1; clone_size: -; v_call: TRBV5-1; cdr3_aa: CASSLVGLAGGDEQFF; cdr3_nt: TGCGCCAGCAGCTTGGTCGGTCTAGCGGGCGGCGATGAGCAGTTCTTC
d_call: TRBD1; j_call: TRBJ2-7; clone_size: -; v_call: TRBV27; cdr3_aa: CASSPDRGLYEQYF; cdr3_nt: TGTGCCAGCAGTCCTGACAGGGGGCTGTACGAGCAGTACTTC
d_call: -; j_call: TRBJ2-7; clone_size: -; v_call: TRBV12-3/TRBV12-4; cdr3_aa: CASSYAGIDEQYF; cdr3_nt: TGTGCCAGCAGTTATGCGGGAATCGACGAGCAGTACTTC
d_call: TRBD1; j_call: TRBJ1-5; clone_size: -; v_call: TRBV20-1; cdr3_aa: CSASRGQGSGQPQHF; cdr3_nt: TGCAGTGCTAGTAGGGGACAGGGCTCGGGTCAGCCCCAGCATTTT
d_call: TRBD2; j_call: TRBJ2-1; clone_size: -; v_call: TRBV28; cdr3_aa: CASSDGLADYNEQFF; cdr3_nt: TGTGCCAGCAGTGACGGACTAGCGGATTACAATGAGCAGTTCTTC
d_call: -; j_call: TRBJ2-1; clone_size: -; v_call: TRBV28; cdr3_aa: CASRGEGQALHNEQFF; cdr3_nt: TGTGCCAGCAGGGGGGAGGGACAGGCACTCCACAATGAGCAGTTCTTC
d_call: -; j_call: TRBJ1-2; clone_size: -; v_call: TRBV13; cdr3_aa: CASSLGPMQRNYGYTF; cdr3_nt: TGTGCCAGCAGCTTAGGCCCGATGCAACGGAACTATGGCTACACCTTC
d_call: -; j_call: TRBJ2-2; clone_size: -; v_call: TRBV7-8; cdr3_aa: CASSWDSSGTGELFF; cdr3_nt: TGTGCCAGCAGCTGGGACTCCTCGGGCACCGGGGAGCTGTTTTTT
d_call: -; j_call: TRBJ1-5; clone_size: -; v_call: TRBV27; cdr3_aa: CASSSGNRNQPQHF; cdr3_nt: TGTGCCAGCAGTTCAGGGAACCGCAATCAGCCCCAGCATTTT
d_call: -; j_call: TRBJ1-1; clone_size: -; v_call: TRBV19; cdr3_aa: CASSKLRVPNTEAFF; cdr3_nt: TGTGCCAGTAGTAAACTCAGGGTGCCTAACACTGAAGCTTTCTTT
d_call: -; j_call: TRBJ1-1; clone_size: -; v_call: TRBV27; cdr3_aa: CASSPVQGLRNTEAFF; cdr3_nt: TGTGCCAGCAGTCCGGTGCAGGGCCTAAGGAACACTGAAGCTTTCTTT
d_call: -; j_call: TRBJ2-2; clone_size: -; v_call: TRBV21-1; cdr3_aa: CASSTQQGLRRTGELFF; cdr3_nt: TGTGCCAGCAGCACCCAACAGGGCCTCCGAAGGACCGGGGAGCTGTTTTTT
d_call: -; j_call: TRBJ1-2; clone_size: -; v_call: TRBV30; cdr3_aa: CAWTIGGTAANYGYTF; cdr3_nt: TGTGCCTGGACGATTGGGGGGACGGCTGCTAACTATGGCTACACCTTC
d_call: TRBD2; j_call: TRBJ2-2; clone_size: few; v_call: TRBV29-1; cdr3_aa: CSASGTRGGELFF; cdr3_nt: TGCAGCGCCTCCGGGACTAGAGGCGGGGAGCTGTTTTTT
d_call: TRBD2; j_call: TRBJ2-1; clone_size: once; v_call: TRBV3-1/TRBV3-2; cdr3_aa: CASSQVIAGFGNEQFF; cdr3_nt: TGTGCCAGCAGCCAAGTTATAGCGGGATTCGGGAATGAGCAGTTCTTC
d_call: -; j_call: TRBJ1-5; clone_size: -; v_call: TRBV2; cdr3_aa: CASSQNRQVVSQPQHF; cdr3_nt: TGTGCCAGCAGTCAGAACCGACAGGTAGTTAGTCAGCCCCAGCATTTT
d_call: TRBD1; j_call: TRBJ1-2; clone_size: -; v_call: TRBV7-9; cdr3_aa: CASSLLTGDYGYTF; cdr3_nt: TGTGCCAGCAGCTTACTGACAGGGGACTATGGCTACACCTTC
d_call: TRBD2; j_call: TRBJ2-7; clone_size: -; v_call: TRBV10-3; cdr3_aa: CAISPGVLAGEKDHEQYF; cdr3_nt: TGTGCCATCAGCCCCGGAGTACTAGCGGGAGAGAAGGACCACGAGCAGTACTTC